One sample yielded the 25 T cell receptor beta chains listed below, sequenced in a study of OX40 agonist ivuxolimab in advanced cancers. Sequencing used immunoSEQ multiplex PCR; TCRdb keeps in-frame clones, though not all of them. The data contain tens of thousands of clones, 70% to 90% of them singletons. The sample consisted of CD4+ or CD8+ T cells sorted from blood, taken in a trial of the OX40 agonist ivuxolimab. These receptors were collected from an adult with an advanced solid tumor such as melanoma, head and neck, liver or kidney cancer.

The rearrangement joins TRBV27 to TRBJ2-7; TRBD2 aligns across 10 bases. This CDR3 region has 16 residues. Germline CDR1 is MNHEY and CDR2 is SMNVEV (reference sequence). V lost 5 bases and J lost 1; bases outside the gene matches: 8. The CDR3 loop is CASSPFLAGGSYEQYF. Here the CDR3 DNA reads TGTGCCAGCAGTCCTTTCTTAGCGGGAGGATCCTACGAGCAGTACTTC.

The J gene is TRBJ2-3, the V gene TRBV5-1, with D unresolved. This CDR3 spans 14 amino acids. Per the germline V gene, CDR1 is SGHRS and CDR2 is YFSETQ. The ends were cut back, 0 bases at V and 0 bases at J, with 5 bases in the middle. The CDR3 is CASSLVTSTDTQYF. The DNA of the CDR3 is TGCGCCAGCAGCTTGGTGACTAGCACAGATACGCAGTATTTT.

The chain couples TRBV5-1 to TRBJ2-1; D gene ambiguous. CDR3 length: 15 residues. V was clipped by 0 bases and J by 2 bases, with 9 bases between them. The germline V gene has CDR1 SGHRS and CDR2 YFSETQ. DNA for the CDR3: TGCGCCAGCAGCTTGGTCCGGCAGGCCTACAATGAGCAGTTCTTC. This sequence encodes CASSLVRQAYNEQFF.

The chain uses TRBV2 and TRBJ2-3; weak D call: TRBD1 (5 bases). V lost 10 bases and J lost 2, with 10 bases in between. Germline V CDR1 and CDR2: SNHLY, FYNNEI. The CDR3 contains 12 residues. CDR3 amino acids: CATTTDTDTQYF. The CDR3 nucleotides are TGTGCCACCACGACAGACACAGATACGCAGTATTTT.

The chain has TRBV7-6 and TRBJ2-5, with TRBD1 as a possible D gene (6 bases). From germline, CDR1 is SGHVS and CDR2 FNYEAQ. The V and J ends lost 6 bases and 3 bases respectively, with 11 bases between them. CDR3 length equals 13 residues. This CDR3 is CASSYRVEETQYF. CDR3 DNA: TGTGCCAGCAGTTACAGGGTGGAAGAGACCCAGTACTTC.

J is TRBJ2-5 and V is TRBV19; tentatively, D is TRBD2 (6 bases). The germline CDR1 and CDR2 sequences are LNHDA and SQIVND (reference sequence). This CDR3 comprises 16 residues. Trimming took off 4 bases at V and 5 bases at J, with 20 bases between the two ends. This chain's CDR3 is CASSTSGVWKGETQYF. For the CDR3, the DNA is TGTGCCAGTAGTACCTCGGGAGTGTGGAAGGGGGAGACCCAGTACTTC.

The chain uses TRBV5-1 and TRBJ2-5; either TRBD1 or TRBD2 may supply D (5 bases each). Germline CDR1 is SGHRS and CDR2 is YFSETQ. V gave up 0 bases and J gave up 1 base, with 10 bases separating them. The CDR3 is 15 residues long. CDR3 amino acids: CASSLAPGTQETQYF. DNA of the CDR3: TGCGCCAGCAGCTTGGCCCCAGGGACCCAAGAGACCCAGTACTTC.

The rearrangement joins TRBV6-6 to TRBJ1-5; TRBD1 might be the D (5 bases). The ends were cut back, 6 bases at V and 0 bases at J, with 12 bases in the middle. This CDR3 region has 15 residues. The germline V gene has CDR1 MNHNY and CDR2 SVGAGI (reference sequence). CDR3 in DNA: TGTGCCAGCAGAACCCCGGGGGGTAGCAATCAGCCCCAGCATTTT. Protein product: CASRTPGGSNQPQHF.

This sequence joins TRBV7-2 and TRBJ1-2; no firm D call. The CDR3 covers 14 residues. The germline gives CDR1 SGHTA, CDR2 FQGNSA. V lost 0 bases, J lost 4 bases, and 9 bases lay in between. Here the CDR3 reads CASSLAGLGYGYTF. The DNA for the CDR3 is TGTGCCAGCAGCTTAGCTGGGTTGGGCTATGGCTACACCTTC.

CDR3: CASSQGVVPDRGGYTF. As DNA, the CDR3 is TGCGCCAGCAGCCAAGGCGTTGTCCCAGACAGGGGTGGCTACACCTTC. This sequence joins TRBV4-3 and TRBJ1-2, with TRBD1 matching 8 bases. In germline, CDR1 is LGHNA, CDR2 YSLEER. V was pared by 1 base and J by 7 bases, with 11 bases of the junction left unmatched. This CDR3 is built from 16 residues.

The chain links TRBV28 to TRBJ1-3; a possible D gene is TRBD1 (5 bases). Between the trimmed V and J ends, which lost 2 bases and 4 bases, there was a span of 6 bases. The germline CDR1 and CDR2 sequences are MDHEN and SYDVKM. There are 13 residues in the CDR3. CDR3 in DNA: TGTGCCAGCAGTTTACAGGGAGGAAACACCATATATTTT. This translates into CASSLQGGNTIYF.

This clone was found once. V is TRBV27 and J is TRBJ2-7; 8 bases match TRBD2. The V gene end was trimmed by 9 bases and the J gene end by 7 bases; junction bases not matched to a gene: 8. The V gene's germline CDR1 is MNHEY and CDR2 SMNVEV (reference sequence). The CDR3 is made up of 12 amino acids. CDR3 in DNA: TGTGCCAGTGCTGGGGGGACTAGGGAGCAGTACTTC. It codes for CASAGGTREQYF.

The V call is TRBV30, the J call TRBJ2-1; no clear D gene. Trimming pared 7 bases from V and 3 bases from J, leaving 19 bases between. The CDR3 spans 15 residues. The germline V gene encodes CDR1 GTSNPN and CDR2 SVGIG (reference sequence). CDR3 DNA sequence: TGTGCCTCAACCCCCCGCTCCCCAATCTACAATGAGCAGTTCTTC. Translation gives CASTPRSPIYNEQFF.

This clone was found a few times. This rearrangement joins TRBV11-3 to TRBJ2-1; a weak D match, TRBD1 (5 bases). V was clipped by 3 bases and J by 9 bases, with 9 bases between them. This CDR3 comprises 12 residues. CDR1 SGHNT and CDR2 YENEEA come from the germline V gene. The CDR3 nucleotides are TGTGCCAGCAGCTTTTTTCAGGGTGAGCAGTTCTTC. It codes for CASSFFQGEQFF.

The J gene is TRBJ1-4, the V gene TRBV28; D is uncertain. The CDR3 covers 18 residues. The germline V and J ends were trimmed by 4 bases and 1 base, with 19 bases remaining between them. Germline-derived CDR1 and CDR2 are MDHEN and SYDVKM. CDR3 sequence reads: CASSSPHATRGTNEKLFF. The CDR3 DNA reads TGTGCCAGCAGTTCCCCCCACGCCACTCGGGGAACTAATGAAAAACTGTTTTTT. The whole variable domain, remainder taken from reference TRBV28 and TRBJ1-4, is DVKVTQSSRYLVKRTGEKVFLECVQDMDHENMFWYRQDPGLGLRLIYFSYDVKMKEKGDIPEGYSVSREKKERFSLILESASTNQTSMYLCASSSPHATRGTNEKLFFGSGTQLSVL.

This chain connects TRBV28 to TRBJ2-7; D is possibly TRBD2 (5 bases). Deletions cut 5 bases from V and 4 bases from J, with 18 bases between. The CDR3 covers 15 residues. From germline, CDR1 is MDHEN and CDR2 SYDVKM. The CDR3: CASSLLDAGGYEQYF. For the CDR3, the DNA is TGTGCCAGCAGTCTTTTGGACGCCGGAGGTTACGAGCAGTACTTC. Drawing the rest from reference TRBV28 and TRBJ2-7, the complete variable domain is DVKVTQSSRYLVKRTGEKVFLECVQDMDHENMFWYRQDPGLGLRLIYFSYDVKMKEKGDIPEGYSVSREKKERFSLILESASTNQTSMYLCASSLLDAGGYEQYFGPGTRLTVT.

The chain is built from TRBV10-3 and TRBJ2-3, with D uncertain. The CDR3 sequence is 14 residues long. Germline assignment: CDR1 ENHRY and CDR2 SYGVKD. The V end was cut by 4 bases, the J end by 2 bases, with 10 bases between. CDR3 residues: CAISAPPNTDTQYF. In DNA, the CDR3 is TGTGCCATCAGTGCCCCGCCCAACACAGATACGCAGTATTTT.

V is TRBV20-1 and J is TRBJ2-1, with D uncertain. The length of the CDR3 is 10 residues. The V end lost 5 bases, the J end lost 9 bases, and 8 bases lay between the germline ends. Germline CDR1 is DFQATT and CDR2 is SNEGSKA (reference sequence). CDR3: CSAGRGEQFF. The DNA for the CDR3 is TGCAGTGCTGGACGAGGTGAGCAGTTCTTC.

This chain links TRBV29-1 with TRBJ2-1; 10 bases match TRBD2. CDR3 length equals 18 residues. V shed 4 bases, J shed 0 bases, and the junction held 12 bases outside the gene matches. Germline assignment: CDR1 SQVTM and CDR2 ANQGSEA. CDR3 amino acids: CSVVGLAGAPSSYNEQFF. The CDR3 DNA is TGCAGCGTTGTTGGGCTAGCGGGGGCCCCAAGCTCCTACAATGAGCAGTTCTTC.

The chain combines TRBV7-6 with TRBJ1-1, with 7 bases identical to TRBD1. Germline V CDR1 and CDR2: SGHVS, FNYEAQ. The CDR3 has 15 residues. V was pared by 2 bases and J by 3 bases, with 6 bases of the junction left unmatched. In DNA form, the CDR3 reads TGTGCCAGCAGCTTACTCGGCCAGGGGGACACTGAAGCTTTCTTT. This gives the protein CASSLLGQGDTEAFF.

The genes are TRBV30 and TRBJ2-1; D remains unclear. The CDR3 has 14 amino acids. The germline V gene has CDR1 GTSNPN and CDR2 SVGIG (reference sequence). V dropped 4 bases and J dropped 4 bases, with 14 bases sitting between them. In DNA, the CDR3 is TGTGCCTGGAATGTGGATCCCCGATACAATGAGCAGTTCTTC. As protein: CAWNVDPRYNEQFF.

The chain couples TRBV7-2 to TRBJ1-5, with TRBD1 identical over 7 bases. Germline CDR1 is SGHTA and CDR2 is FQGNSA. Trimming at V came to 0 bases and at J to 4 bases, leaving 3 bases not matched to a gene. The CDR3 sequence is 15 residues long. The CDR3 loop is CASSLAGTANQPQHF. The CDR3 DNA sequence: TGTGCCAGCAGCTTAGCCGGGACAGCTAATCAGCCCCAGCATTTT.

The V and J genes are TRBV10-3 and TRBJ2-2; 8 bases fit TRBD2. Unmatched junction bases numbered 7, after V lost 10 bases and J lost 6 bases. This CDR3 is built from 13 residues. Germline assignment: CDR1 ENHRY and CDR2 SYGVKD. The CDR3 loop is CATSAGVAGELFF. The CDR3 DNA reads as TGTGCCACTTCAGCGGGAGTTGCCGGGGAGCTGTTTTTT.

V is TRBV7-3 and J is TRBJ2-7; TRBD1 matches 10 bases. The CDR3 has 17 amino acids. Germline values: CDR1 SGHTA, CDR2 FQGTGA. Trimming removed 2 bases from V and 4 bases from J; junction bases left unmatched: 11. DNA for the CDR3: TGTGCCAGCAGCTTATCTGGACCGGGACAGGGGACGTACGAGCAGTACTTC. Protein sequence: CASSLSGPGQGTYEQYF.

This chain uses TRBV29-1 with TRBJ2-3; possible D gene TRBD1, 7 bases. The CDR3 has 15 amino acids. The germline V and J ends were trimmed by 4 bases and 4 bases, with 18 bases remaining between them. Germline V gene sequence: CDR1 SQVTM, CDR2 ANQGSEA. CDR3 sequence: CSVVFNRGGSDTQYF. In nucleotides, the CDR3 is TGCAGCGTTGTCTTCAACAGGGGAGGATCAGATACGCAGTATTTT.